This T cell receptor beta chain stems from a study of blood T cell repertoires in COVID-19. Data came from immunoSEQ multiplex PCR; TCRdb stores just in-frame clones and leaves some out. The sample lists around 150,000 clones, about 76% occurring once. Germline loops: CDR1 LNHDA, CDR2 SQIVND (reference sequence). V gave up 8 bases and J gave up 1 base, with 8 bases separating them. The CDR3 contains 12 residues. The sample consisted of peripheral blood. The TCR originated in a woman in her sixties with active or convalescent COVID-19. The chain couples TRBV19 to TRBJ1-1; perhaps TRBD1 as D (6 bases). The CDR3 sequence is CASGTRNTEAFF. The CDR3 DNA follows: TGTGCCAGTGGGACAAGGAACACTGAAGCTTTCTTT. Full variable domain (missing parts from reference TRBV19 and TRBJ1-1): DGGITQSPKYLFRKEGQNVTLSCEQNLNHDAMYWYRQDPGQGLRLIYYSQIVNDFQKGDIAEGYSVSREKKESFPLTVTSAQKNPTAFYLCASGTRNTEAFFGQGTRLTVV.